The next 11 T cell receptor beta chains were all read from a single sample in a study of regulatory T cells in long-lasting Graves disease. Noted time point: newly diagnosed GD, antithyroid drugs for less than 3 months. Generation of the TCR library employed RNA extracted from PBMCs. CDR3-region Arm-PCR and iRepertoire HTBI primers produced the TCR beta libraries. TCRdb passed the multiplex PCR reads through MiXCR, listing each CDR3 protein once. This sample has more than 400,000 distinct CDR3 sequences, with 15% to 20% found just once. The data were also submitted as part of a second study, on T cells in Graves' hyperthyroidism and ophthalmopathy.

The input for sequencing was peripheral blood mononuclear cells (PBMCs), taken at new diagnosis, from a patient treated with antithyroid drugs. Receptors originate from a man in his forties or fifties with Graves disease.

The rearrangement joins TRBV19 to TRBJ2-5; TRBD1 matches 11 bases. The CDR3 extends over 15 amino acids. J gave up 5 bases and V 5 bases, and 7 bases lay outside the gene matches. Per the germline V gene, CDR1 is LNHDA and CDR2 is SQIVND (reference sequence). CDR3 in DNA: TGTGCCAGTAGTGCCGGGACAGGGGGAAGGGAGACCCAGTACTTC. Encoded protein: CASSAGTGGRETQYF.

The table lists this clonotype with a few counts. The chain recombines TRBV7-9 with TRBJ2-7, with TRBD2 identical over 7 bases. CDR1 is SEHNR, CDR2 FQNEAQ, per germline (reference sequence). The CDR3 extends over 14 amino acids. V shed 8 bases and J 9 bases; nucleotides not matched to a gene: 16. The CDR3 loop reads CASGPSGAGAWQYF. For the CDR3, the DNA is TGTGCCAGCGGCCCCAGCGGGGCGGGAGCCTGGCAGTACTTC.

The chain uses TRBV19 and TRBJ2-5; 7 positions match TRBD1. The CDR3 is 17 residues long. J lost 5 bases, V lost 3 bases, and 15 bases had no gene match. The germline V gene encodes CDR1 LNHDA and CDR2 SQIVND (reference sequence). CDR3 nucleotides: TGTGCCAGTAGTATTGTGTTCGCAGGGGGTATGGCGGAGACCCAGTACTTC. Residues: CASSIVFAGGMAETQYF. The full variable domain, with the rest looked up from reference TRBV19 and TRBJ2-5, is DGGITQSPKYLFRKEGQNVTLSCEQNLNHDAMYWYRQDPGQGLRLIYYSQIVNDFQKGDIAEGYSVSREKKESFPLTVTSAQKNPTAFYLCASSIVFAGGMAETQYFGPGTRLLVL.

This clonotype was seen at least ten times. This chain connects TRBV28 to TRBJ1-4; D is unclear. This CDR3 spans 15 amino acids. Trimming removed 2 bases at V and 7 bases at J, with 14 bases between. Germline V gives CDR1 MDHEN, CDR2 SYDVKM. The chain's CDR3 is CASSLGSLSGEKLFF. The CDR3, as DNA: TGTGCCAGCAGTTTAGGCAGCCTCAGCGGTGAAAAACTGTTTTTT.

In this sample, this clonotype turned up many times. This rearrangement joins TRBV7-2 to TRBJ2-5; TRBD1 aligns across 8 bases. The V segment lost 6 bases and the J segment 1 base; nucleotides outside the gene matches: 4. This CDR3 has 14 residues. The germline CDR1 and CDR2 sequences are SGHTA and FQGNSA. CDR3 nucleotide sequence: TGTGCCAGCAGTTCCGGACAGGGCCAAGAGACCCAGTACTTC. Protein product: CASSSGQGQETQYF. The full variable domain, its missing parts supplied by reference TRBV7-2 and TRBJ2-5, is GAGVSQSPSNKVTEKGKDVELRCDPISGHTALYWYRQSLGQGLEFLIYFQGNSAPDKSGLPSDRFSAERTGGSVSTLTIQRTQQEDSAVYLCASSSGQGQETQYFGPGTRLLVL.

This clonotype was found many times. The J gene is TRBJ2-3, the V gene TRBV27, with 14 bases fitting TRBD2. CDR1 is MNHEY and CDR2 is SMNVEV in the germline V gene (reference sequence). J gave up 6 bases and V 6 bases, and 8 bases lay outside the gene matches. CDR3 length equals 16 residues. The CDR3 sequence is CASSLGLAGVFDTQYF. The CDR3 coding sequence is TGTGCCAGCAGCCTGGGACTAGCGGGAGTTTTTGATACGCAGTATTTT.

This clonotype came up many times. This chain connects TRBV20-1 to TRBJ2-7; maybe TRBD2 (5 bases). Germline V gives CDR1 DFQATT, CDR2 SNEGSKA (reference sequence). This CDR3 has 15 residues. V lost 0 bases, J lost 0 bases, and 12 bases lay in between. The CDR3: CSARDGGLYSYEQYF. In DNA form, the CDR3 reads TGCAGTGCTAGAGATGGCGGGCTCTACTCCTACGAGCAGTACTTC.

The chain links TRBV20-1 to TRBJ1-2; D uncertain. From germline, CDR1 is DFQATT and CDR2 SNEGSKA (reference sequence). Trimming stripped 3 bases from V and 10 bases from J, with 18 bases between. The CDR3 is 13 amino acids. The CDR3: CSARGPGRSDYTF. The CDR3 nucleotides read TGCAGTGCTAGGGGCCCCGGCAGGTCCGACTACACCTTC.

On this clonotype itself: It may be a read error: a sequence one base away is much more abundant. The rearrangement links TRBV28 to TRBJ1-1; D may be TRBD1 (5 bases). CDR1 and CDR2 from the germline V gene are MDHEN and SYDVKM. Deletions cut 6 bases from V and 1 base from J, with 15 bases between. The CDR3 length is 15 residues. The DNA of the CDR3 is TGTGCCAGCAGCGCCCTGGGGCACCCGAACACTGAAGCTTTCTTT. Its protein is CASSALGHPNTEAFF.

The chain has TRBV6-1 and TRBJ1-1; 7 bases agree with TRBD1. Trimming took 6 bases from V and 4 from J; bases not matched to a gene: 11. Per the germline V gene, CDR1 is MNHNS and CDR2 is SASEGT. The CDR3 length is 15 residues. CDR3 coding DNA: TGTGCCAGCAGGGCTATTTTAGGGGGCGGCACTGAAGCTTTCTTT. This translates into CASRAILGGGTEAFF.

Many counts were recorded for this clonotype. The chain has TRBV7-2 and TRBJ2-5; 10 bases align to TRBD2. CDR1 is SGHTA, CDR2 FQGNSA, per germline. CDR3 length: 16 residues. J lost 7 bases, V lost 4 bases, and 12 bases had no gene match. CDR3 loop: CASSSYRAGGPRTQYF. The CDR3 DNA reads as TGTGCCAGCAGCTCCTACCGAGCGGGAGGGCCGCGGACCCAGTACTTC. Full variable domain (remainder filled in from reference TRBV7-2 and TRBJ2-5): GAGVSQSPSNKVTEKGKDVELRCDPISGHTALYWYRQSLGQGLEFLIYFQGNSAPDKSGLPSDRFSAERTGGSVSTLTIQRTQQEDSAVYLCASSSYRAGGPRTQYFGPGTRLLVL.